Listed here are 24 T cell receptor beta chains from one sample, sequenced in a study of T-cell reconstitution after alpha-beta-depleted transplantation in children. Preparation of the TCRbeta library used unique molecular identifiers. TCRdb reanalysed the PCR reads using MiXCR and keeps one entry per CDR3 protein. The table includes approximately 230,000 distinct CDR3 sequences, 20% to 30% detected once. The sample in question was PBMCs, mostly from graft donor cells, obtained 360 days after TCRalphabeta/CD19-depleted stem cell transplant. Every receptor here comes from a female patient aged 2 to 10 who had a stem cell transplant for congenital amegakaryocytic thrombocytopenia, so the T cells may come from the graft donor.

A single count supports this clonotype. This chain connects TRBV5-1 to TRBJ1-4, with D perhaps TRBD1 (5 bases). There are 15 residues in the CDR3. V was pared by 4 bases and J by 4 bases, with 14 bases between. CDR1 and CDR2 (germline): SGHRS, YFSETQ. CDR3 region: CASSRSAGLNEKLFF. The DNA of the CDR3 is TGCGCCAGCAGCCGAAGCGCAGGGCTTAATGAAAAACTGTTTTTT.

This clonotype appeared many times. The CDR3 loop is CASSPRWGREAFF. For the CDR3, the DNA is TGTGCCAGCAGTCCCCGATGGGGTCGTGAAGCTTTCTTT. The V and J genes are TRBV12-3 or TRBV12-4 and TRBJ1-1; D is uncertain. This CDR3 has 13 residues. The germline V and J ends were trimmed by 5 bases and 7 bases, with 14 bases remaining between them.

The chain joins TRBV6-5 to TRBJ1-4; weak D call: TRBD1 (6 bases). Germline V lookup: CDR1 MNHEY, CDR2 SVGAGI. The CDR3 totals 14 residues. The V end lost 0 bases, the J end lost 5 bases, and 7 bases lay between the germline ends. The CDR3 here is CASSYSGQNEKLFF. The CDR3, as DNA: TGTGCCAGCAGTTACTCCGGACAGAATGAAAAACTGTTTTTT.

This clonotype was picked up a small number of times. This sequence joins TRBV5-1 and TRBJ2-1; no reliable D call. The CDR3 has 15 residues. Trimming took 0 bases from V and 5 from J, leaving 12 bases between them. The germline V gene has CDR1 SGHRS and CDR2 YFSETQ. CDR3 in amino acids: CASSLGWWSDNEQFF. In DNA form, the CDR3 reads TGCGCCAGCAGCTTGGGGTGGTGGAGTGACAATGAGCAGTTCTTC.

The J gene is TRBJ2-2, the V gene TRBV10-3; 10 bases are shared with TRBD1. Unmatched junction bases numbered 13, after V lost 6 bases and J lost 3 bases. Germline V gives CDR1 ENHRY, CDR2 SYGVKD. The CDR3 is 18 amino acids. Here the CDR3 reads CAISLIWDRGRDTGELFF. The CDR3 region has the DNA TGTGCCATCAGCCTAATTTGGGACAGGGGCCGAGACACCGGGGAGCTGTTTTTT.

This clonotype was observed once. The rearrangement uses TRBV18 and TRBJ1-5; D is perhaps TRBD1 (5 bases). Germline-derived CDR1 and CDR2 are KGHSH and LQKENI. The CDR3 covers 17 residues. Trimming took off 3 bases at V and 1 base at J, with 16 bases between the two ends. The CDR3 here is CASSPPSKGMSNQPQHF. The CDR3 DNA follows: TGTGCCAGCTCACCCCCCTCTAAGGGGATGAGCAATCAGCCCCAGCATTTT.

The V and J genes are TRBV4-3 and TRBJ2-1; D is tentatively TRBD1 or TRBD2 (5 bases each). Germline CDR1 and CDR2: LGHNA and YSLEER. With 0 bases removed from V and 9 bases from J, the gap between germline ends came to 12 bases. CDR3 size: 14 residues. CDR3 residues: CASSQDHRRSEQFF. CDR3 coding DNA: TGCGCCAGCAGCCAAGACCACAGGAGGAGTGAGCAGTTCTTC.

This clonotype has just a few counts. Its ends do not fully match the called genes, so a read error is possible. The rearrangement links TRBV5-4 to TRBJ1-4; 8 bases agree with TRBD1. Germline V gene data show CDR1 as SGHNT and CDR2 as YYREEE (reference sequence). The CDR3 length is 21 residues. DNA for the CDR3: TGCGCCAGCAGCTTGACTCCGAGAGGACAGGGTGGTAGGGCAACTAATGAAAAACTGTTTTTT. As protein: CASSLTPRGQGGRATNEKLFF. Combining the CDR3 with reference TRBV5-4 and TRBJ1-4 gives the whole variable domain ETGVTQSPTHLIKTRGQQVTLRCSSQSGHNTVSWYQQALGQGPQFIFQYYREEENGRGNFPPRFSGLQFPNYSSELNVNALELDDSALYLCASSLTPRGQGGRATNEKLFFGSGTQLSVL.

This clonotype came up many times. The rearrangement uses TRBV12-3 or TRBV12-4 and TRBJ1-2; maybe TRBD1 (6 bases). V shed 6 bases and J shed 5 bases, with 16 bases lying between them. CDR3 size: 14 residues. The CDR3 loop reads CASRLQGLGYGYTF. The CDR3 DNA is TGTGCCAGCAGACTACAGGGACTAGGGTATGGCTACACCTTC.

The genes are TRBV27 and TRBJ2-3; 9 bases line up with TRBD1. Trimming at V came to 5 bases and at J to 3 bases, leaving 9 bases not matched to a gene. There are 16 residues in the CDR3. The V gene's germline CDR1 is MNHEY and CDR2 SMNVEV (reference sequence). The chain's CDR3 is CASSHNRGRGTDTQYF. The CDR3 region has the DNA TGTGCCAGCAGTCACAACAGGGGGCGCGGGACAGATACGCAGTATTTT.

The chain combines TRBV4-1 with TRBJ1-2, with a possible D match to TRBD1 (6 bases). Per the germline V gene, CDR1 is MGHRA and CDR2 is YSYEKL. The V end lost 0 bases, the J end lost 1 base, and 9 bases lay between the germline ends. The CDR3 length is 15 residues. The CDR3 coding sequence is TGCGCCAGCAGCCAAGATCGGACAGTTAACTATGGCTACACCTTC. Translating it yields CASSQDRTVNYGYTF.

This chain joins TRBV11-2 and TRBJ2-7; unclear D gene. CDR1 is SGHAT and CDR2 is FQNNGV in the germline V gene. V lost 1 base and J 4 bases, leaving 8 bases between the germline ends. The CDR3 consists of 13 residues. This CDR3 is CASSLVLDYEQYF. The CDR3 DNA follows: TGTGCCAGCAGCTTAGTCCTGGATTACGAGCAGTACTTC.

The chain combines TRBV11-2 with TRBJ1-1; tentatively, D is TRBD1 (6 bases). Germline CDR1 and CDR2: SGHAT and FQNNGV. The V end was cut by 5 bases, the J end by 1 base, with 11 bases between. The CDR3 sequence is 14 residues long. The CDR3 coding sequence is TGTGCCAGCAGCCCGACAGGATCGAACACTGAAGCTTTCTTT. Protein: CASSPTGSNTEAFF.

This clonotype was recorded a few times. The chain carries TRBV6-1 and TRBJ2-7; possibly TRBD1 for D (5 bases). CDR3 length: 14 residues. Trimming shortened V by 6 bases and J by 2 bases, and 14 bases separated the two germline ends. The germline V gene has CDR1 MNHNS and CDR2 SASEGT. The CDR3 DNA reads TGTGCCAGCAGCCGACAAGGGGCCGCCTACGAGCAGTACTTC. Translation: CASSRQGAAYEQYF.

V usage is TRBV20-1 and J usage is TRBJ2-1, with a tentative D call TRBD1 (5 bases). The CDR3 is 12 residues long. Germline V gives CDR1 DFQATT, CDR2 SNEGSKA (reference sequence). Trimming removed 3 bases from V and 6 bases from J, with 9 bases in between. CDR3 residues: CSASDRSNEQFF. CDR3 bases: TGCAGTGCTAGCGACAGAAGCAATGAGCAGTTCTTC.

This clonotype was recorded a few times. This sequence joins TRBV9 and TRBJ2-1; 7 bases align to TRBD1. Losses at the gene ends were 2 bases for V and 8 bases for J; bases not matched to a gene: 4. Germline V CDR1 and CDR2: SGDLS, YYNGEE. The length of the CDR3 is 13 residues. The CDR3 is CASSVTTGDEQFF. DNA of the CDR3: TGTGCCAGCAGCGTTACCACAGGGGATGAGCAGTTCTTC.

J is TRBJ2-7 and V is TRBV5-1, with D perhaps assigned TRBD1 or TRBD2 (6 bases each). CDR1 and CDR2 from the germline V gene are SGHRS and YFSETQ. There are 12 residues in the CDR3. Between the trimmed V and J ends, which lost 4 bases and 5 bases, there was a span of 10 bases. The CDR3 spells CASSHREDEQYF. The CDR3, as DNA: TGCGCCAGCAGCCACAGGGAGGACGAGCAGTACTTC.

CDR3 DNA: TGTGCCAGCAGGCGGACTAGCGGCCTTAGCACAGATACGCAGTATTTT. Translating it yields CASRRTSGLSTDTQYF. V usage is TRBV12-3 or TRBV12-4 and J usage is TRBJ2-3; TRBD2 aligns across 10 bases. The CDR3 is 16 amino acids. The J segment lost 0 bases and the V segment lost 6 bases, leaving 6 bases of the junction unmatched.

This clonotype was seen only a few times. The rearrangement uses TRBV20-1 and TRBJ2-5; possibly TRBD1 or TRBD2 for D (5 bases each). Looked up from germline, CDR1 is DFQATT and CDR2 is SNEGSKA (reference sequence). There are 13 residues in the CDR3. V was pared by 6 bases and J by 5 bases, with 16 bases between. The CDR3 DNA follows: TGCAGTGCATATACGGGGCGACCGGAGACCCAGTACTTC. The encoded protein is CSAYTGRPETQYF.

This sequence joins TRBV30 and TRBJ1-2; a possible D gene is TRBD1 (6 bases). The V end was cut by 3 bases, the J end by 3 bases, with 8 bases between. CDR3 length equals 12 residues. Germline lookup yields CDR1 GTSNPN and CDR2 SVGIG (reference sequence). CDR3 amino acids: CAWRGQYYGYTF. The CDR3 coding sequence is TGTGCCTGGAGAGGACAGTACTATGGCTACACCTTC.

This clonotype has at least ten counts. The chain carries TRBV12-3 or TRBV12-4 and TRBJ2-2, with TRBD1 matching over 8 bases. Trimming took 8 bases from V and 4 from J; bases not matched to a gene: 6. The CDR3 spans 14 residues. CDR3 coding DNA: TGTGCCAGCGGGCAGGGGGCGGGCACCGGGGAGCTGTTTTTT. Encoded protein: CASGQGAGTGELFF.

This clonotype was detected many times. J is TRBJ2-7 and V is TRBV7-2; D not certain. This CDR3 is 15 amino acids long. The germline CDR1 and CDR2 sequences are SGHTA and FQGNSA. Trimming left V 4 bases short and J 3 bases short, with 16 bases between. The CDR3 region has the DNA TGTGCCAGCAGCTGGAGACCCGAGCCCTTCTACGAGCAGTACTTC. Its translation is CASSWRPEPFYEQYF.

The CDR3 loop is CASSRRAGGNYEVNEQFF. The CDR3 region has the DNA TGTGCCAGCAGCCGCCGAGCGGGAGGTAACTATGAAGTCAATGAGCAGTTCTTC. This chain links TRBV12-3 or TRBV12-4 with TRBJ2-1; TRBD2 agrees at 9 bases. The ends lost 6 bases at V and 6 bases at J; junction bases unmatched: 18. This CDR3 contains 18 residues.

V gene TRBV12-3 or TRBV12-4 combines with J gene TRBJ2-2; D is unclear. The CDR3 consists of 12 residues. V lost 2 bases and J 7 bases, leaving 5 bases between the germline ends. The CDR3 nucleotides read TGTGCCAGCAGTTTATCTGGCGGGGAGCTGTTTTTT. It codes for CASSLSGGELFF.